The 26 T cell receptor beta chains in this list originate from one sample, sequenced in a study of blood T cell repertoires in COVID-19. Clones were sequenced by immunoSEQ multiplex PCR, and TCRdb holds only the in-frame ones, with some missing. Among 180,000 or so clones listed, over 80% were seen once. Material: peripheral blood. The origin of the receptors is a woman in her seventies with acute or convalescent COVID-19.

The chain combines TRBV5-6 with TRBJ2-1; tentatively, D is TRBD1 (6 bases). The germline V gene has CDR1 SGHDT and CDR2 YYEEEE. Trimming took off 7 bases at V and 8 bases at J, with 16 bases between the two ends. CDR3 length: 13 residues. For the CDR3, the DNA is TGTGCCAGCTCCGGGACCCCAGGGGATGAGCAGTTCTTC. Translation gives CASSGTPGDEQFF.

V gene TRBV6-5 combines with J gene TRBJ1-6; the D is unclear. Germline CDR1 is MNHEY and CDR2 is SVGAGI. The CDR3 loop spans 11 amino acids. V was trimmed by 6 bases and J by 7 bases, leaving 4 bases between them. The CDR3 reads CASSLNSPLHF. CDR3 nucleotide sequence: TGTGCCAGCAGCCTAAATTCACCCCTCCACTTT.

This sequence joins TRBV19 and TRBJ2-3; 12 bases line up with TRBD2. V lost 5 bases and J lost 7; bases outside the gene matches: 10. Germline lookup yields CDR1 LNHDA and CDR2 SQIVND (reference sequence). This CDR3 has 16 residues. The CDR3 protein is CASSATTSGSGNTQYF. For the CDR3, the DNA is TGTGCCAGTAGTGCAACGACTAGCGGGAGTGGGAATACGCAGTATTTT.

The gene calls are TRBV30 and TRBJ2-2, with 11 bases matching TRBD2. Germline CDR1 and CDR2: GTSNPN and SVGIG (reference sequence). The CDR3 sequence is 16 residues long. J lost 3 bases, V lost 3 bases, and 6 bases had no gene match. In DNA, the CDR3 is TGTGCCTGGAGGGGGGGGACTAGCGGTCACACCGGGGAGCTGTTTTTT. It encodes CAWRGGTSGHTGELFF.

This chain connects TRBV19 to TRBJ1-6; TRBD1 matches 8 bases. This CDR3 has 14 residues. Unmatched junction bases numbered 3, after V lost 3 bases and J lost 8 bases. Germline V lookup: CDR1 LNHDA, CDR2 SQIVND (reference sequence). The CDR3 bases are TGTGCCAGTAGTATCAGGGGGCGTGATTCACCCCTCCACTTT. Residues: CASSIRGRDSPLHF.

The chain uses TRBV7-2 and TRBJ2-3, with D maybe TRBD2 (6 bases). Per the germline V gene, CDR1 is SGHTA and CDR2 is FQGNSA. Trimming left V 3 bases short and J 6 bases short, with 13 bases between. The CDR3 runs 14 residues. The DNA of the CDR3 is TGTGCCAGCAGCTTGGAGGGAGCAGGGGATACGCAGTATTTT. It encodes CASSLEGAGDTQYF.

The rearrangement links TRBV27 to TRBJ2-5; no clear D. V lost 2 bases and J 6 bases, leaving 7 bases between the germline ends. The CDR3 covers 12 residues. Germline CDR1 is MNHEY and CDR2 is SMNVEV (reference sequence). The DNA for the CDR3 is TGTGCCAGCAGTTTACCCTCCCAGACCCAGTACTTC. Translated: CASSLPSQTQYF.

The chain employs TRBV7-2 and TRBJ2-3, with 7 positions matching TRBD1. V dropped 4 bases and J dropped 4; count of bases not matched to a gene: 17. Germline V gene data show CDR1 as SGHTA and CDR2 as FQGNSA. The CDR3 extends over 18 amino acids. The DNA of the CDR3 is TGTGCCAGCAGCTCCCAGGGGGACCCGTGGGGGAGCGCAGATACGCAGTATTTT. This sequence encodes CASSSQGDPWGSADTQYF. Looking up the rest from reference TRBV7-2 and TRBJ2-3 gives the full variable domain: GAGVSQSPSNKVTEKGKDVELRCDPISGHTALYWYRQSLGQGLEFLIYFQGNSAPDKSGLPSDRFSAERTGGSVSTLTIQRTQQEDSAVYLCASSSQGDPWGSADTQYFGPGTRLTVL.

This clone was seen just once. J is TRBJ2-7 and V is TRBV11-2; TRBD2 agrees at 12 bases. CDR3 size: 16 residues. From germline, CDR1 is SGHAT and CDR2 FQNNGV. The V gene end was trimmed by 1 base and the J gene end by 3 bases; junction bases not matched to a gene: 4. The CDR3 protein is CASSLGTSGKNYEQYF. The CDR3 nucleotides are TGTGCCAGCAGCTTAGGGACTAGCGGGAAAAACTACGAGCAGTACTTC.

This sequence joins TRBV19 and TRBJ2-7; TRBD1 matches 7 bases. The CDR3 runs 16 residues. V lost 1 base to trimming and J lost 2 bases; unmatched junction nucleotides: 8. In germline, CDR1 is LNHDA, CDR2 SQIVND (reference sequence). CDR3 DNA: TGTGCCAGTAGTATAGCTTTTGGGACAGCTACCTACGAGCAGTACTTC. The encoded protein is CASSIAFGTATYEQYF. Filled out from reference TRBV19 and TRBJ2-7, the complete variable domain reads DGGITQSPKYLFRKEGQNVTLSCEQNLNHDAMYWYRQDPGQGLRLIYYSQIVNDFQKGDIAEGYSVSREKKESFPLTVTSAQKNPTAFYLCASSIAFGTATYEQYFGPGTRLTVT.

The rearrangement links TRBV27 to TRBJ2-2; no clear D gene. CDR1 and CDR2 from the germline V gene are MNHEY and SMNVEV (reference sequence). This CDR3 comprises 14 residues. With 3 bases removed from V and 1 base from J, the gap between germline ends came to 6 bases. DNA for the CDR3: TGTGCCAGCAGTTTCGTCGGGAACACCGGGGAGCTGTTTTTT. Translation gives CASSFVGNTGELFF.

The chain links TRBV30 to TRBJ1-1; weak D call: TRBD1 (6 bases). Trimming shortened V by 2 bases and J by 4 bases, and 20 bases separated the two germline ends. Per the germline V gene, CDR1 is GTSNPN and CDR2 is SVGIG (reference sequence). The CDR3 totals 16 residues. The CDR3 here is CAWSQGLLKGGTEAFF. The CDR3 nucleotides are TGTGCCTGGAGTCAAGGGTTACTTAAAGGGGGCACTGAAGCTTTCTTT. Full variable domain (remainder filled in from reference TRBV30 and TRBJ1-1): SQTIHQWPATLVQPVGSPLSLECTVEGTSNPNLYWYRQAAGRGLQLLFYSVGIGQISSEVPQNLSASRPQDRQFILSSKKLLLSDSGFYLCAWSQGLLKGGTEAFFGQGTRLTVV.

The gene calls are TRBV13 and TRBJ2-1; 9 bases map to TRBD2. Per germline, CDR1 PRHDT and CDR2 FYEKMQ (reference sequence). With V trimmed by 5 bases and J by 0 bases, 5 bases remained unmatched. The CDR3 runs 16 residues. The DNA for the CDR3 is TGTGCCAGCAGCCCGATGACTAGCGGCTCCTACAATGAGCAGTTCTTC. It codes for CASSPMTSGSYNEQFF.

The J gene is TRBJ1-2, the V gene TRBV28; D remains unclear. The CDR3 length is 13 residues. The germline CDR1 and CDR2 sequences are MDHEN and SYDVKM. V shed 8 bases and J shed 5 bases, with 15 bases lying between them. The CDR3 DNA reads as TGTGCCAGCGCCACCCGCAGCGGGTATGGCTACACCTTC. It is translated as CASATRSGYGYTF.

The chain joins TRBV6-5 to TRBJ1-2; D not certain. The CDR3 is 13 residues long. Germline values: CDR1 MNHEY, CDR2 SVGAGI. Trimming pared 4 bases from V and 6 bases from J, leaving 12 bases between. CDR3 sequence (DNA): TGTGCCAGCAGTTGGGCGGGAGAGGATGGCTACACCTTC. This gives the protein CASSWAGEDGYTF.

The chain links TRBV19 to TRBJ1-1; a possible D gene is TRBD1 (6 bases). The ends were cut back, 7 bases at V and 10 bases at J, with 16 bases in the middle. This CDR3 has 12 amino acids. Germline CDR1 is LNHDA and CDR2 is SQIVND (reference sequence). CDR3: CASTPTGQGAFF. The CDR3 region has the DNA TGTGCCAGTACCCCAACAGGGCAGGGAGCTTTCTTT.

V usage is TRBV15 and J usage is TRBJ2-7; tentative D call: TRBD1 (6 bases). The CDR3 contains 14 residues. The V gene's germline CDR1 is LNHNV and CDR2 YYDKDF (reference sequence). Between the trimmed V and J ends, which lost 0 bases and 0 bases, there was a span of 6 bases. Written as DNA, the CDR3 is TGTGCCACCAGCAGAGAAGGGGGCTCCTACGAGCAGTACTTC. This translates into CATSREGGSYEQYF.

This clone was seen at least ten times. Here the CDR3 DNA reads TGCGCCAGCAGTCGCTTACTCGGGGACAGCTCCTACGAGCAGTACTTC. Amino acids: CASSRLLGDSSYEQYF. The V gene is TRBV5-1, the J gene TRBJ2-7, with 7 bases lining up with TRBD1. V dropped 5 bases and J dropped 0; count of bases not matched to a gene: 11. This CDR3 region has 16 residues. Germline assignment: CDR1 SGHRS and CDR2 YFSETQ.

This chain connects TRBV29-1 to TRBJ2-7, with TRBD1 matching 9 bases. Losses at the gene ends were 4 bases for V and 2 bases for J; bases not matched to a gene: 6. Germline values: CDR1 SQVTM, CDR2 ANQGSEA. This CDR3 comprises 14 residues. CDR3 nucleotide sequence: TGCAGCGTTGTCGAACGGGACAGGGCCTACGAGCAGTACTTC. This sequence encodes CSVVERDRAYEQYF.

The chain uses TRBV24-1 and TRBJ1-3; 9 nucleotides line up with TRBD1. This CDR3 spans 16 amino acids. Germline CDR1 and CDR2: KGHDR and SFDVKD. V trimming: 5 bases; J trimming: 5 bases; junction bases outside the gene matches: 9. CDR3 DNA sequence: TGTGCCACCAGTGGCACCCGGGACAGGGCGCGAAACACCATATATTTT. This sequence encodes CATSGTRDRARNTIYF.

The CDR3 nucleotides read TGTGCCAGCAGCGTACCAGAAACCGTTAGCACAGATACGCAGTATTTT. This sequence encodes CASSVPETVSTDTQYF. This rearrangement joins TRBV9 to TRBJ2-3; D gene ambiguous. The germline V and J ends were trimmed by 1 base and 0 bases, with 12 bases remaining between them. Germline loops: CDR1 SGDLS, CDR2 YYNGEE. The CDR3 has 16 residues.

The chain is built from TRBV11-2 and TRBJ1-6; D remains ambiguous. The CDR3 runs to 14 residues. In germline, CDR1 is SGHAT, CDR2 FQNNGV. V was pared by 4 bases and J by 4 bases, with 8 bases between. The CDR3 spells CASSSSPYNSPLHF. The CDR3 DNA reads as TGTGCCAGCAGCTCCTCCCCGTATAATTCACCCCTCCACTTT.

This chain uses TRBV5-1 with TRBJ1-1; D is uncertain. The germline V gene encodes CDR1 SGHRS and CDR2 YFSETQ. The V and J ends lost 4 bases and 4 bases respectively, with 8 bases between them. The length of the CDR3 is 12 residues. This chain's CDR3 is CASSLTPTEAFF. The DNA of the CDR3 is TGCGCCAGCAGCCTTACACCCACTGAAGCTTTCTTT.

The CDR3 loop is CASSLEASGGQETQYF. The CDR3 DNA sequence: TGTGCCAGCAGCTTAGAGGCTAGCGGGGGGCAAGAGACCCAGTACTTC. This rearrangement joins TRBV7-2 to TRBJ2-5; 11 bases fit TRBD2. The CDR3 consists of 16 residues. Germline CDR1 and CDR2: SGHTA and FQGNSA. The J segment lost 2 bases and the V segment lost 1 base, leaving 3 bases of the junction unmatched.

V usage is TRBV30 and J usage is TRBJ2-2; the D is unclear. The V end lost 4 bases, the J end lost 6 bases, and 9 bases lay between the germline ends. In germline, CDR1 is GTSNPN, CDR2 SVGIG (reference sequence). The CDR3 length is 12 residues. CDR3 sequence: CAWTENAGELFF. The CDR3 DNA follows: TGTGCCTGGACCGAGAATGCCGGGGAGCTGTTTTTT.

The chain has TRBV19 and TRBJ1-5; tentatively, D is TRBD1 (6 bases). The CDR3 has 14 residues. Germline assignment: CDR1 LNHDA and CDR2 SQIVND (reference sequence). The germline V and J ends were trimmed by 9 bases and 4 bases, with 16 bases remaining between them. CDR3 sequence reads: CASQTGGANQPQHF. The CDR3 DNA is TGTGCCAGCCAGACGGGGGGCGCGAATCAGCCCCAGCATTTT. The entire variable domain, with the rest obtained from reference TRBV19 and TRBJ1-5, is as follows: DGGITQSPKYLFRKEGQNVTLSCEQNLNHDAMYWYRQDPGQGLRLIYYSQIVNDFQKGDIAEGYSVSREKKESFPLTVTSAQKNPTAFYLCASQTGGANQPQHFGDGTRLSIL.